These 21 T cell receptor beta chains originate from one sample sequenced in a study of blood T cell repertoires in COVID-19. Libraries were prepared by immunoSEQ multiplex PCR; TCRdb keeps only in-frame clonotypes and omits some of them. The sample contains 25,000 or so clones, about 80% of which appear only once. The sequenced sample consisted of peripheral blood. The receptors stem from a man between 65 and 85 years old with acute or convalescent COVID-19.

This clone was counted a single time. The rearrangement links TRBV4-3 to TRBJ2-1, with TRBD1 matching 9 bases. The CDR3 sequence is 15 residues long. The trim removed 4 bases at V and 1 base at J, leaving 2 bases unmatched. Germline values: CDR1 LGHNA, CDR2 YSLEER. CDR3 sequence reads: CASSPGQGSYNEQFF. DNA for the CDR3: TGCGCCAGCAGCCCCGGACAGGGGTCCTACAATGAGCAGTTCTTC.

DNA for the CDR3: TGTGCCTGGAGTATAGATCAGCCCCAGCATTTT. Its translation: CAWSIDQPQHF. The chain has TRBV30 and TRBJ1-5; no definite D call. CDR3 length: 11 residues. From germline, CDR1 is GTSNPN and CDR2 SVGIG (reference sequence). V was clipped by 2 bases and J by 5 bases, with 4 bases between them.

The DNA for the CDR3 is TGTGCCAGCAGTTACGCCAGCGAGCAGTACTTC. Protein product: CASSYASEQYF. V usage is TRBV6-5 and J usage is TRBJ2-7; the D is unclear. The germline V gene has CDR1 MNHEY and CDR2 SVGAGI. The CDR3 sequence is 11 residues long. Trimming removed 2 bases from V and 6 bases from J, with 5 bases in between.

The chain links TRBV5-1 to TRBJ1-2; weak D call: TRBD1 (6 bases). The CDR3 consists of 13 residues. V was cut by 4 bases and J by 4 bases, with 11 bases left in between. The germline V gene has CDR1 SGHRS and CDR2 YFSETQ. The CDR3, as DNA: TGCGCCAGCAGCCCGGACAGCCTCTATGGCTACACCTTC. Protein: CASSPDSLYGYTF.

The V gene is TRBV5-1, the J gene TRBJ2-7, with TRBD2 matching 8 bases. With V trimmed by 0 bases and J by 4 bases, 9 bases remained unmatched. This CDR3 region has 16 residues. In germline, CDR1 is SGHRS, CDR2 YFSETQ. In nucleotides, the CDR3 is TGCGCCAGCAGCTTGGATCCAGGGACTAGTTCTTACGAGCAGTACTTC. This encodes CASSLDPGTSSYEQYF.

The chain joins TRBV11-2 to TRBJ1-2, with D possibly matching TRBD1 (6 bases). CDR3 length equals 12 residues. CDR1 and CDR2 (germline): SGHAT, FQNNGV. The V gene lost 5 bases and the J gene lost 8 bases, with 12 bases spanning the gap. CDR3 region: CASSKEGDGYTF. For the CDR3, the DNA is TGTGCCAGCAGCAAAGAGGGGGACGGCTACACCTTC.

The chain couples TRBV7-9 to TRBJ1-3; TRBD1 is a possible D gene (5 bases). The CDR3 runs 18 residues. V gave up 1 base and J gave up 0 bases, with 16 bases separating them. The germline gives CDR1 SEHNR, CDR2 FQNEAQ (reference sequence). The DNA of the CDR3 is TGTGCCAGCAGCTTAGGATACGACAGCCTTCACTCTGGAAACACCATATATTTT. Translation gives CASSLGYDSLHSGNTIYF. Full variable domain (missing parts from reference TRBV7-9 and TRBJ1-3): DTGVSQNPRHKITKRGQNVTFRCDPISEHNRLYWYRQTLGQGPEFLTYFQNEAQLEKSRLLSDRFSAERPKGSFSTLEIQRTEQGDSAMYLCASSLGYDSLHSGNTIYFGEGSWLTVV.

The table lists this clone with a few counts. The CDR3 region has the DNA TGCGCCAGCAGCTCGGGGGAGATACAGAGACCACCCTACGAGCAGTACTTC. It encodes CASSSGEIQRPPYEQYF. The V and J genes are TRBV5-1 and TRBJ2-7, with D perhaps matching TRBD2 (6 bases). Deletions cut 3 bases from V and 2 bases from J, with 21 bases between. Germline CDR1 reads SGHRS; CDR2 reads YFSETQ. The length of the CDR3 is 17 residues.

The chain has TRBV19 and TRBJ1-5; TRBD1 might be the D (5 bases). The CDR3 has 12 residues. V was trimmed by 3 bases and J by 10 bases, leaving 10 bases between them. CDR1 is LNHDA and CDR2 is SQIVND in the germline V gene (reference sequence). The CDR3 bases are TGTGCCAGTAGTATTAGGGGTCGACCCCAGCATTTT. Translated: CASSIRGRPQHF. The full variable domain, its missing parts supplied by reference TRBV19 and TRBJ1-5, is DGGITQSPKYLFRKEGQNVTLSCEQNLNHDAMYWYRQDPGQGLRLIYYSQIVNDFQKGDIAEGYSVSREKKESFPLTVTSAQKNPTAFYLCASSIRGRPQHFGDGTRLSIL.

CDR3 DNA: TGTGCCAGCAGCTTGTTTTATACCAGGGAGGGCGAGACCCAGTACTTC. It yields the protein CASSLFYTREGETQYF. The V gene is TRBV5-5, the J gene TRBJ2-5, with 7 bases lining up with TRBD2. The V and J ends lost 1 base and 5 bases, in that order; junction bases with no gene match: 11. CDR3 length equals 16 residues. The germline V gene encodes CDR1 SGHKS and CDR2 YYEKEE (reference sequence).

V gene TRBV6-5 combines with J gene TRBJ1-1; D unresolved. The CDR3 is 14 amino acids. V lost 2 bases, J lost 1 base, and 8 bases lay in between. From germline, CDR1 is MNHEY and CDR2 SVGAGI. The CDR3 region is CASSYPVQNTEAFF. The CDR3, as DNA: TGTGCCAGCAGTTACCCGGTCCAGAACACTGAAGCTTTCTTT.

The V gene is TRBV4-2, the J gene TRBJ2-1, with 9 positions matching TRBD2. The germline CDR1 and CDR2 sequences are LGHNA and YNFKEQ. This CDR3 spans 15 amino acids. V lost 7 bases to trimming and J lost 8 bases; unmatched junction nucleotides: 12. Written as DNA, the CDR3 is TGTGCCAGCACCCGGGCGGGAGGGGTTCAAGATGAGCAGTTCTTC. Its protein is CASTRAGGVQDEQFF.

The chain is built from TRBV3-1 (or the pseudogene TRBV3-2) and TRBJ2-5; the match to TRBD2 covers 8 bases. The CDR3 contains 15 residues. Trimming took 0 bases from V and 3 from J; bases not matched to a gene: 3. CDR1 and CDR2 (germline): LGHDT, YNNKEL (reference sequence). CDR3 in amino acids: CASSQDTRGEETQYF. DNA of the CDR3: TGTGCCAGCAGCCAAGATACGCGGGGGGAAGAGACCCAGTACTTC.

The J gene is TRBJ2-3, the V gene TRBV29-1, with a possible D match to TRBD1 (6 bases). The germline gives CDR1 SQVTM, CDR2 ANQGSEA. Between the trimmed V and J ends, which lost 7 bases and 3 bases, there was a span of 17 bases. The CDR3 length is 14 residues. The CDR3 region has the DNA TGCAGCGCCCAAAAACAGGGTCAGACAGATACGCAGTATTTT. It specifies CSAQKQGQTDTQYF.

The rearrangement uses TRBV28 and TRBJ2-7, with 7 nucleotides matching TRBD1. This CDR3 has 14 residues. The V and J ends lost 2 bases and 6 bases, in that order; junction bases with no gene match: 7. The germline gives CDR1 MDHEN, CDR2 SYDVKM. The CDR3 spells CASSLGTEMGEQYF. The CDR3 nucleotides read TGTGCCAGCAGTTTAGGGACAGAGATGGGCGAGCAGTACTTC.

This chain joins TRBV2 and TRBJ2-7, with D perhaps TRBD2 (6 bases). CDR1 is SNHLY, CDR2 FYNNEI, per germline. The CDR3 loop spans 12 amino acids. Trimming cost V 7 bases and J 3 bases, with 10 bases left between them. CDR3 amino acids: CASTEGGYEQYF. In DNA, the CDR3 is TGTGCCAGCACCGAGGGAGGCTACGAGCAGTACTTC.

This chain links TRBV30 with TRBJ2-2, with 9 bases identical to TRBD2. CDR1 and CDR2 (germline): GTSNPN, SVGIG (reference sequence). This CDR3 is 16 amino acids long. V gave up 1 base and J gave up 4 bases; unmatched junction bases: 7. Here the CDR3 reads CAWSGGGRGSTGELFF. For the CDR3, the DNA is TGTGCCTGGAGTGGGGGCGGGAGGGGGAGCACCGGGGAGCTGTTTTTT.

This clone was detected only once. The chain links TRBV3-1 (or the pseudogene TRBV3-2) to TRBJ2-7; weak D call: TRBD1 (6 bases). The CDR3 sequence is 13 residues long. Germline CDR1 reads LGHDT; CDR2 reads YNNKEL (reference sequence). V was pared by 0 bases and J by 6 bases, with 9 bases between. This CDR3 reads CASSQDGGGEQYF. The CDR3 DNA sequence: TGTGCCAGCAGCCAAGATGGGGGCGGCGAGCAGTACTTC.

The chain uses TRBV28 and TRBJ1-4, with D possibly matching TRBD1 (5 bases). The CDR3 totals 14 residues. The germline gives CDR1 MDHEN, CDR2 SYDVKM. V dropped 6 bases and J dropped 5 bases, with 13 bases sitting between them. CDR3 nucleotide sequence: TGTGCCAGCAGCGGCGGGGCGATGAATGAAAAACTGTTTTTT. Translation: CASSGGAMNEKLFF. Looking up the rest from reference TRBV28 and TRBJ1-4 gives the full variable domain: DVKVTQSSRYLVKRTGEKVFLECVQDMDHENMFWYRQDPGLGLRLIYFSYDVKMKEKGDIPEGYSVSREKKERFSLILESASTNQTSMYLCASSGGAMNEKLFFGSGTQLSVL.

The chain recombines TRBV7-3 with TRBJ1-3; D is undetermined. V lost 8 bases and J lost 4, with 9 bases in between. This CDR3 contains 12 residues. Germline V CDR1 and CDR2: SGHTA, FQGTGA. The CDR3 loop is CASGLPGNTIYF. Here the CDR3 DNA reads TGTGCCAGCGGCCTCCCCGGAAACACCATATATTTT.

This chain links TRBV11-2 with TRBJ2-7; D unresolved. Germline-derived CDR1 and CDR2 are SGHAT and FQNNGV. There are 14 residues in the CDR3. V was shortened by 2 bases and J by 1 base, with 9 bases between the two germline ends. For the CDR3, the DNA is TGTGCCAGCAGCTTACGAGGCAATTCCTACGAGCAGTACTTC. This gives the protein CASSLRGNSYEQYF.